Detailed here is one T cell receptor (beta chain). These data originate in a study of blood T cell repertoires in COVID-19. As for the study in general: The origin of the acute and convalescent COVID-19 samples was the United States, Italy and Spain. The cDNA or gDNA used as material had been derived from T cells, B-cell-depleted T cells, or PBMCs.

Trimming left V 0 bases short and J 2 bases short, with 8 bases between. The germline CDR1 and CDR2 sequences are GTSNPN and SVGIG (reference sequence). This CDR3 spans 13 amino acids. The data were produced by immunoSEQ multiplex PCR, yet TCRdb's version contains in-frame clones alone and is incomplete. The data show around 130,000 clones, under 90% seen once. This receptor was taken from a woman aged 55-70 years with acute or convalescent COVID-19. V and J are TRBV30 and TRBJ2-7; D gene ambiguous. Material for sequencing was peripheral blood. The CDR3 loop is CAWSVVSAYEQYF. The DNA of the CDR3 is TGTGCCTGGAGTGTGGTTAGTGCCTACGAGCAGTACTTC.